The 18 T cell receptor beta chains below come from one sample, sequenced in a study of CD8+CD57+ T cells in acquired aplastic anemia. For CDR3 and TCR beta VDJ profiling, genomic DNA was the template used. A single record per CDR3 protein comes from TCRdb applying MiXCR to the reads. The sample shows 150,000 to 170,000 distinct CDR3 sequences, around half of them seen only once. Patients selected for sequencing had displayed CD8+CD57+ cell expansion by flow cytometry. Sequencing used sorted CD4+, CD8+, or CD8+CD57+ T cells (not recorded which) from PBMCs. These receptors all stem from a human donor with aplastic anemia.

This clonotype was seen ten or more times. The J gene is TRBJ1-4, the V gene TRBV12-3 or TRBV12-4; TRBD1 aligns across 11 bases. This CDR3 spans 15 amino acids. After removal of 5 bases from V and 7 bases from J, the junction contained 6 bases not matched to a gene. The CDR3 sequence: CASSADRGRGEKLFF. As DNA, the CDR3 is TGTGCCAGCAGTGCGGACAGGGGGCGGGGTGAAAAACTGTTTTTT.

The sample holds many counts of this clonotype. V and J are TRBV11-2 and TRBJ2-4, with D perhaps TRBD2 (7 bases). The CDR3 loop spans 15 amino acids. Trimming took 6 bases from V and 1 from J, leaving 13 bases between them. Germline CDR1 SGHAT, CDR2 FQNNGV. The CDR3 reads CASSQGRGAKNIQYF. The CDR3 DNA sequence: TGTGCCAGCAGTCAGGGGCGGGGGGCCAAAAACATTCAGTACTTC.

This clonotype was picked up a small number of times. The chain couples TRBV7-8 to TRBJ2-1; weak D call: TRBD2 (7 bases). Germline V CDR1 and CDR2: SGHVS, FQNEAQ. The V and J ends lost 5 bases and 8 bases respectively, with 22 bases between them. The CDR3 has 16 amino acids. This CDR3 reads CASSGGGWGGRDEQFF. The DNA for the CDR3 is TGTGCCAGCAGCGGGGGGGGATGGGGGGGCCGGGATGAGCAGTTCTTC.

This clonotype was seen many times. In DNA, the CDR3 is TGTGCCAGCAGCTTTTGGGCGGGGGGGCAGAGAGAGACCCAGTACTTC. Translation: CASSFWAGGQRETQYF. The chain carries TRBV11-2 and TRBJ2-5; 9 nucleotides agree with TRBD2. Trimming took 3 bases from V and 4 from J; bases not matched to a gene: 9. The CDR3 contains 16 residues. Germline CDR1 is SGHAT and CDR2 is FQNNGV.

This clonotype was counted at least ten times. V and J are TRBV7-9 and TRBJ2-1; D is perhaps TRBD2 (6 bases). The V end was cut by 1 base, the J end by 6 bases, with 16 bases between. Germline-derived CDR1 and CDR2 are SEHNR and FQNEAQ (reference sequence). The CDR3 is 16 residues long. CDR3 sequence: CASSLVEGDLLNEQFF. The DNA of the CDR3 is TGTGCCAGCAGCTTAGTTGAAGGGGACTTGCTCAATGAGCAGTTCTTC.

Regarding this clonotype: One end of the junction fails to match germline, which may point to a read error. The CDR3 region has the DNA TGTGCCATCAACGACAGGGTTTATGGCTACACCTTC. Its protein is CAINDRVYGYTF. This chain uses TRBV10-2 with TRBJ1-2; TRBD1 aligns across 7 bases. Per the germline V gene, CDR1 is WSHSY and CDR2 is SAAADI. The CDR3 loop spans 12 amino acids.

V is TRBV4-1 and J is TRBJ1-2, with a weak D call TRBD1 (6 bases). Germline-derived CDR1 and CDR2 are MGHRA and YSYEKL. V was trimmed by 3 bases and J by 6 bases, leaving 17 bases between them. This CDR3 has 15 amino acids. The CDR3 bases are TGCGCCAGCAGCCACATACAGGGCGGGGAGCATGGCTACACCTTC. Its translation is CASSHIQGGEHGYTF.

J is TRBJ2-1 and V is TRBV10-2, with D perhaps TRBD2 (6 bases). V shed 2 bases and J shed 8 bases, with 10 bases lying between them. This CDR3 spans 13 amino acids. Germline CDR1 WSHSY, CDR2 SAAADI. The DNA of the CDR3 is TGCGCCAGCAGTGAGCTGGGAGGCTATGAGCAGTTCTTC. It is translated as CASSELGGYEQFF.

For this clonotype: A read error may be the cause here, since a much bigger clone is one base away. This chain links TRBV3-1 with TRBJ2-1; the D call may be TRBD1 or TRBD2 (5 bases each). Germline V gene sequence: CDR1 LGHDT, CDR2 YNNKEL (reference sequence). This CDR3 is 16 amino acids long. V was clipped by 6 bases and J by 14 bases, with 29 bases between them. The DNA of the CDR3 is TGTGCCAGCAGTCACGAGAGGGGCAGGGCTCCTCTGGCGGAGTTCTTC. It is translated as CASSHERGRAPLAEFF.

This clonotype was found once. J is TRBJ2-7 and V is TRBV7-8; D remains unclear. Germline V gene sequence: CDR1 SGHVS, CDR2 FQNEAQ. V lost 2 bases to trimming and J lost 6 bases, with 14 bases between them. This CDR3 region has 14 residues. The CDR3 loop reads CASSLSAVPLEQYF. The CDR3 nucleotides are TGTGCCAGCAGCTTAAGCGCGGTCCCCCTCGAGCAGTACTTC.

This clonotype was counted at least ten times. The chain couples TRBV3-1 to TRBJ2-7, with TRBD2 matching over 8 bases. Germline CDR1 and CDR2: LGHDT and YNNKEL (reference sequence). V was clipped by 5 bases and J by 2 bases; unmatched bases: 8. CDR3 length: 15 residues. The CDR3 protein is CASSVGGSGAYEQYF. CDR3 in DNA: TGTGCCAGCAGCGTCGGAGGTAGCGGGGCCTACGAGCAGTACTTC.

The chain employs TRBV19 and TRBJ1-2; D may be TRBD1 (5 bases). In germline, CDR1 is LNHDA, CDR2 SQIVND (reference sequence). This CDR3 is built from 14 residues. V was clipped by 6 bases and J by 6 bases, with 17 bases between them. This chain's CDR3 is CASSPPGLIDGYTF. CDR3 bases: TGTGCCAGTAGCCCCCCGGGACTAATCGATGGCTACACCTTC. Together with reference TRBV19 and TRBJ1-2, the CDR3 gives the full variable domain: DGGITQSPKYLFRKEGQNVTLSCEQNLNHDAMYWYRQDPGQGLRLIYYSQIVNDFQKGDIAEGYSVSREKKESFPLTVTSAQKNPTAFYLCASSPPGLIDGYTFGSGTRLTVV.

Many counts were recorded for this clonotype. The chain is built from TRBV12-3 or TRBV12-4 and TRBJ2-1; D may be TRBD2 (6 bases). Trimming stripped 11 bases from V and 7 bases from J, with 15 bases between. CDR3 length: 12 residues. In DNA, the CDR3 is TGTGCCCGGGTTTGGGGGAGGAATGAGCAGTTCTTC. It specifies CARVWGRNEQFF.

This clonotype has just a few counts. The chain has TRBV7-8 and TRBJ2-5; D may be TRBD2 (5 bases). The V end lost 5 bases, the J end lost 2 bases, and 12 bases lay between the germline ends. The CDR3 runs 14 residues. The germline gives CDR1 SGHVS, CDR2 FQNEAQ. The CDR3 protein is CASSPRTQQETQYF. The CDR3 bases are TGTGCCAGCAGCCCACGGACTCAACAAGAGACCCAGTACTTC.

The chain recombines TRBV24-1 with TRBJ1-5; the D gene is possibly TRBD1 (6 bases). V was trimmed by 7 bases and J by 6 bases, leaving 15 bases between them. There are 14 residues in the CDR3. CDR1 and CDR2 (germline): KGHDR, SFDVKD. The CDR3 region has the DNA TGTGCCACCAGCGATACAGGGTTAGGTCAGCCCCAGCATTTT. It encodes CATSDTGLGQPQHF.

This clonotype was counted a few times. The rearrangement joins TRBV7-2 to TRBJ2-3; D remains unclear. Germline loops: CDR1 SGHTA, CDR2 FQGNSA. The length of the CDR3 is 13 residues. Trimming shortened V by 9 bases and J by 6 bases, and 16 bases separated the two germline ends. This CDR3 is CASSGQTWDTQYF. DNA for the CDR3: TGTGCCAGTAGTGGCCAGACCTGGGATACGCAGTATTTT.

This clonotype has only one observation. Mismatch with germline at one junction end may stem from a read error. The gene calls are TRBV7-6 and TRBJ2-7, with 13 positions matching TRBD2. Germline CDR1 is SGHVS and CDR2 is FNYEAQ. The CDR3 sequence is 17 residues long. CDR3 nucleotides: TGTGCCGGCAGCTTCGGGACTAGCGGGAAGAATCCGGGCGAGCAGTACTTC. It codes for CAGSFGTSGKNPGEQYF.

This clonotype occurred many times. The chain joins TRBV20-1 to TRBJ2-2, with 9 bases that match TRBD2. After removal of 6 bases from V and 2 bases from J, the junction contained 7 bases not matched to a gene. CDR3 size: 15 residues. CDR1 is DFQATT and CDR2 is SNEGSKA in the germline V gene (reference sequence). CDR3 sequence reads: CSAHSGGRNTGELFF. The CDR3, as DNA: TGCAGTGCCCACAGCGGGGGGAGAAACACCGGGGAGCTGTTTTTT.